This note documents a single T cell receptor beta chain sequence. Its target is unknown. This record belongs to a study of cytomegalovirus exposure and HLA in healthy donors. General observations from the study: Using a false discovery rate of 0.05, a later analysis showed that approximately 18,000 TCR beta sequences were associated with HLA alleles. In vitro work confirmed that a few CMV-associated chains recognize CMV antigens. TCR beta chain V- and J-gene trimming was linked, in a later analysis, to a missense variant in DCLRE1C.

A multiplex PCR was run with 60 Vbeta primers and 13 Jbeta primers. Assay: immunoSEQ multiplex PCR; the TCRdb copy retains only in-frame clones and omits some. This sample has about 140,000 clones, with 72% found just once. The V end lost 4 bases, the J end lost 5 bases, and 18 bases lay between the germline ends. This CDR3 has 15 amino acids. From germline, CDR1 is MNHNS and CDR2 SASEGT. The receptor was isolated from a man aged 40-49 years in good health and CMV-seronegative. Sample: PBMCs. The chain couples TRBV6-1 to TRBJ2-7; a possible D gene is TRBD1 (5 bases). The DNA for the CDR3 is TGTGCCAGCAGTGGCGACCAGGGCGTATTCAACGAGCAGTACTTC. Translating it yields CASSGDQGVFNEQYF.